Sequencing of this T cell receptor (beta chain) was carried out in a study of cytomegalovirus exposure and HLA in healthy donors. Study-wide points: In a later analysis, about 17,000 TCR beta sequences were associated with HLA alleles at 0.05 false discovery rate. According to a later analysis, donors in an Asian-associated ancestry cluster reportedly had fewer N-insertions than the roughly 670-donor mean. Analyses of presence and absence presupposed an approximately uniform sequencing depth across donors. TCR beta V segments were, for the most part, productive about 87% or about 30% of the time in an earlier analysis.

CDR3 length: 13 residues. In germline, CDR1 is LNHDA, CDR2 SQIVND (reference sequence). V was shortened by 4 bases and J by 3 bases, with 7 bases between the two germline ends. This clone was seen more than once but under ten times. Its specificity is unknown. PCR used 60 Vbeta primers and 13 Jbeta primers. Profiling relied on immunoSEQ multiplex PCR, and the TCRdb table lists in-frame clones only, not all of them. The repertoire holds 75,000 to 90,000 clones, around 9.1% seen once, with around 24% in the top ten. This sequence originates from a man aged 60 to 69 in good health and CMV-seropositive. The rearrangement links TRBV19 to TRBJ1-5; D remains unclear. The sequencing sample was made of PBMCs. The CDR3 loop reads CASSTRLNQPQHF. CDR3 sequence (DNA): TGTGCCAGTAGTACGAGACTCAATCAGCCCCAGCATTTT.